This TCR beta chain was observed in a study of cytomegalovirus exposure and HLA in healthy donors (dated by TCRdb to the late 2010s). Broadly, across the study: An earlier analysis of several hundred of the donors reported 250 to 350 Gb of sequence data and around 110 million unique TCR beta sequences obtained from around 170 million T cells. An early release covering more than 500 HLA-typed donors comprised about 310 gigabases of sequencing data and tens of millions of unique TCR sequences. Among the roughly 400 genotyped donors, 81% belonged to the genetic ancestry cluster associated with self-reported Caucasian donors. The study was designed to test whether signatures of past pathogen exposure could be identified by cataloging public T cell receptors. The study used immunosequencing to profile the T cell repertoires of several hundred subjects and linked those repertoires to cytomegalovirus serostatus. Besides the first cohort of hundreds of subjects, a separate validation cohort made up of 120 different subjects was used. The study combined high-throughput TCR immunosequencing, statistical association of individual TCRs with disease status, and machine learning to predict cytomegalovirus infection status. A later analysis re-analyzed previously published TCR beta repertoires from about 730 donors and added high-resolution HLA genotyping to study TCR occurrence patterns. In the later analysis, no new phenotypic data were used to find candidate immune exposures; instead, reliance was placed on TCR beta sequences and their occurrence across donors. An earlier analysis of a few hundred of the donors applied high-throughput TCR beta sequencing to assess whether each TCR beta V gene segment acted as functional or pseudogenic. Alongside the repertoire data, information on donor age, sex, ethnicity and CMV serostatus was compiled. A later genetic analysis used genome-wide SNP genotypes for about 65% of the 666 donors, treating that subset as a discovery cohort. Every discovery cohort repertoire had been produced on one sequencing platform. Both class I and class II loci were covered by HLA typing, at four-digit resolution. Typing coverage varied by locus: about 620-640 donors for A, B, C, DRB1 and DQB1; about 520 for DQA1; around 570 for DPA1; about 450 for DPB1. A handful of DR-DQ haplotypes were handled as single units for association and clustering because linkage in the cohort was strong. Among 300 to 500 genotyped donors of the cohort, an average of around 220,000 unique TCR beta nucleotide sequences was sequenced per donor, of which 15% to 20% were non-productive. Points the paper makes about the study in general: The classifier was reported to diagnose cytomegalovirus status with high specificity and sensitivity in both the original cohort and the validation cohort. According to a later analysis, TCR association rates differed among HLA loci, with DRB1 alleles showing the most associated TCRs and HLA-C alleles showing the fewest. A total of 150 or so TCR beta chains were listed by the study as associated with cytomegalovirus. Compared with equally common non-associated chains, HLA-associated TCR beta chains in a later analysis were more clonally expanded and had lower generation probabilities. Only TCR beta chains were sequenced in this cohort, and the absence of alpha or paired-chain data limited detectable features. Several of the top co-occurrence clusters appeared to be linked to parvovirus B19, influenza, CMV and Epstein-Barr virus, according to a later analysis. The 87-base-pair reads could not distinguish some IMGT-functional V segments, including TRBV6-2 and TRBV6-3, so those segments were excluded. Correlated functional status among segregating V segments might reflect linkage disequilibrium, but an unknown experimental factor could not be ruled out. The authors suggested that the approach could potentially be generalized to other disease states and immunological phenotypes. For the cohort, immune exposure information was limited to CMV serostatus. When HLA alleles, especially DR and DQ, strongly co-occurred, attributing TCR associations to individual alleles was difficult. A few of the identified cytomegalovirus-associated TCR beta chains were confirmed in vitro to be specific for cytomegalovirus antigens. A group of highly shared sequence variants was considered likely to be a technical artifact of the sequencing pipeline. HLA typing was unavailable for some donors at each locus, so association tests used only the typed subset. While some public TCRs were present in many individuals, most TCR sequences turned up only very rarely across donors. V-gene and J-gene trimming of TCR beta chains was associated with a missense DCLRE1C variant in a later genetic analysis, and the association was replicated in an independent cohort. In an earlier analysis of several hundred of the donors, most TCR beta V segments were observed in productive rearrangements about 90% or about 30% of the time, broadly matching IMGT annotations. A further reported finding was that TCR beta sequences accurately predicted the HLA-A and HLA-B alleles for most subjects in the first cohort. According to a later genetic analysis, donors in an Asian-associated ancestry cluster had fewer N-insertions in productive TCRs than the approximately 710-donor mean. Most CMV-associated TCR beta chains appeared to be HLA-restricted in a later analysis, and the HLA associations seemed to be driven largely by CMV exposure. The presence/absence analyses assumed that sequencing depth was roughly uniform across donors, and that assumption may not be true. A later analysis associated 17,000 or so TCR beta sequences with specific HLA alleles at a false discovery rate of 0.05. Because counts were too low, 15 or so rarely observed V segments, including chromosome 9 orphons, were excluded from the earlier analysis of about 500 of the donors.

Via the germline V gene, CDR1 is SGHNT and CDR2 YENEEA. V is trimmed back by 5 bases and J by 0 bases, and the junction contains 4 bases that no gene match accounts for. From the cysteine up to the phenylalanine, the CDR3 has a length of 17 residues. Here the CDR3 DNA is all that survives: 51 bases in frame from base 1. Comment on this clone: No antigen is known for it. Base qualities are missing; no much larger clone stands one base away.

Libraries were constructed by the immunoSEQ multiplex PCR assay. For the multiplex PCR, a mixture combining 60 forward primers for TCR Vbeta segments and 13 reverse primers for TCR Jbeta segments was used. Amplification of the CDR3 region of rearranged TCR beta genes was performed with a multiplex PCR assay on genomic DNA. Amplified TCR beta libraries were sequenced as 87-base-pair reads on the Illumina HiSeq System. Regarding the original processing steps: A later analysis tallied tens of millions of unique TCR beta chains across the 666 repertoires, and some 10 million of those chains were shared by two or more donors. To remove PCR and sequencing errors, raw reads were error-corrected and collapsed into unique sequences using a nearest-neighbor algorithm that merged closely related sequences. V, D and J gene segments were assigned by aligning CDR3 sequences to IMGT reference sequences. For a sequence to be retained, a match of at least six nucleotides was required to both a V gene segment and a J gene segment. A rearrangement counted as productive if the CDR3 had no stop codons and remained in frame with V and J, and every other rearrangement counted as non-productive. Following IMGT convention, CDR3 was defined as the stretch from the second conserved V-encoded cysteine up to the conserved J-encoded phenylalanine. The earlier analysis of about 560 of the donors excluded any sequence lacking an unambiguous match to a single V gene segment. An earlier analysis of a few hundred of the donors called V segments functional above 56.7% productive rearrangements and segregating when the between-donor standard deviation exceeded 5%. A statistical classification framework was built for diagnosing cytomegalovirus status from the catalog of TCR beta chain sequences. In a later analysis, V and J genes were assigned by comparing TCR nucleotide sequences against IMGT/GENE-DB human TR gene sequences. In a later analysis, CDR3 sequences and most-parsimonious VDJ recombination scenarios were assigned using the TCRdist pipeline. In a later analysis, every TCR beta chain was defined by the combination of its CDR3 amino acid sequence and its V-gene family, and reads without a unique V-gene family were dropped. To address suspected cross-contamination and a sequencing artifact, a later analysis removed 592 highly shared, low-generation-probability nucleotide sequences. In a later analysis, a clonal expansion index for each public chain was calculated from normalized within-repertoire ranks of inferred template counts. In a later analysis, generation probabilities were computed using a VDJ recombination model fitted to out-of-frame rearrangements, and the results were checked against IGoR. Hypergeometric tests were used in a later analysis to score TCR-TCR, TCR-HLA and TCR-CMV co-occurrence, with a repertoire-size bias correction applied to the TCR pairs. A later analysis estimated false discovery rates by permuting HLA or CMV assignments 20 times. In a later analysis, co-occurring TCRs were grouped using DBSCAN, with TCRdist sequence similarity added in when clustering inside HLA-allele-positive subsets. Co-occurrence clustering excluded repertoires with fewer than 30,000 or more than 120,000 public chains, plus five with anomalous nucleotide sharing. This immuneACCESS table, as held by TCRdb, lists in-frame sequences with V and J called but not all clones. Of the missing ones, under half trace to an unresolved V gene in checked studies; the others have no known cause. The DNA gave D and trimming, while V, J and clone size come from that table. The sample table holds some 210,000 clones, of which more than 75% were seen once. The ten largest account for 1% to 1.5% of the sample.

The cohort comprised approximately 700 healthy bone marrow donors. At the time of sampling, all cohort members were nominally healthy, though unrecorded immune exposures were likely present. The donor was CMV seronegative and was included in the group of a few hundred seronegative cohort members. Every donor gave a peripheral blood sample, and the peripheral blood mononuclear cells from that sample were used for TCR beta sequencing. Genomic DNA was extracted from the blood cell samples with the Qiagen DNeasy Blood Extraction Kit. This TCR was recovered from a young man in good health and CMV-seronegative. The chain is encoded by TRBV11-3 joined to TRBJ2-2, and TRBD1 aligns with 12 junction nucleotides. Specimen: PBMCs. The base sequence is TGTGCCAGCAGCGGGGGGACAGGGGGCGCGAACACCGGGGAGCTGTTTTTT. This yields the protein CASSGGTGGANTGELFF.